Given below is one T cell receptor beta chain in context. What it binds is unknown. All of the isolated RNA was reverse transcribed, so expressed TCRB transcripts were sequenced. Profiling relied on immunoSEQ multiplex PCR, and the TCRdb table lists in-frame clones only, not all of them. The sample consists of 600,000 to 700,000 clones, approximately 13% of them appearing once. This sample stems from a study of beta chain features in type 1 diabetes. Study results and limitations: There was a moderate but significant shortening of TCRB CDR3s in all four CD4+ subsets of Type 1 diabetes patients.

The junction had 17 bases not matched to a gene; V was cut back by 4 bases and J by 0 bases. The CDR3 consists of 19 residues. The germline gives CDR1 SQVTM, CDR2 ANQGSEA. This chain links TRBV29-1 with TRBJ2-1; 8 nucleotides agree with TRBD1. The sequenced sample consisted of naive CD4+ T cells from blood. This TCR was sampled from a man younger than 40 with type 1 diabetes. CDR3: CSVAGRTGILPSSYNEQFF. The DNA of the CDR3 is TGCAGCGTTGCGGGTCGGACAGGGATTCTTCCCAGCTCCTACAATGAGCAGTTCTTC.